This T cell receptor (beta chain) was identified in a study of cytomegalovirus exposure and HLA in healthy donors. V shed 3 bases, J shed 8 bases, and the junction held 13 bases outside the gene matches. The V gene's germline CDR1 is SQVTM and CDR2 ANQGSEA. This CDR3 comprises 16 residues. 13 Jbeta primers and 60 Vbeta primers were used for the PCR. Assay used: immunoSEQ multiplex PCR; TCRdb lists only in-frame clones, some missing. The table shows hundreds of thousands of clones, with around four fifths occurring only once. The chain links TRBV29-1 to TRBJ2-1, with TRBD1 identical over 10 bases. Sequencing was done on a sample of PBMCs. This sequence originates from a woman aged 40 to 50 in good health and CMV-seronegative. The CDR3 nucleotides are TGCAGCGTTGATGCCCTCAGGACAGGGGGTAAGGATGAGCAGTTCTTC. Amino acids: CSVDALRTGGKDEQFF.